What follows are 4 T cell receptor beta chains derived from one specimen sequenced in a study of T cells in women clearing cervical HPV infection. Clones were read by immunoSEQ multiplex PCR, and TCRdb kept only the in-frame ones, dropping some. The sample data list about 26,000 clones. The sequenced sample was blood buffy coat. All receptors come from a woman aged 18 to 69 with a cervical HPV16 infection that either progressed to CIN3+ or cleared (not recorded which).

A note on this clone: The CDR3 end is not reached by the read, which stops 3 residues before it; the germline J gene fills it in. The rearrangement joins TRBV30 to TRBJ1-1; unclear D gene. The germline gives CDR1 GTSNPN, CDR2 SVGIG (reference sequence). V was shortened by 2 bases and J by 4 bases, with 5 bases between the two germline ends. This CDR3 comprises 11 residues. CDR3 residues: CAWSIGTEAFF. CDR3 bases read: TGTGCCTGGAGTATCGGCACTGAA.

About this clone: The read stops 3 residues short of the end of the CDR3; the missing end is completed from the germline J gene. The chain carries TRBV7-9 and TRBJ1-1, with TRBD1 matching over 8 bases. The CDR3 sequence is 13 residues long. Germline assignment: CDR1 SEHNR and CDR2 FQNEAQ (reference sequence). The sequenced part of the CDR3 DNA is TGTGCCAGCAGCTCAGGGGGACAGGCCGGC. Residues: CASSSGGQAG. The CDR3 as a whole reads CASSSGGQAGAFF.

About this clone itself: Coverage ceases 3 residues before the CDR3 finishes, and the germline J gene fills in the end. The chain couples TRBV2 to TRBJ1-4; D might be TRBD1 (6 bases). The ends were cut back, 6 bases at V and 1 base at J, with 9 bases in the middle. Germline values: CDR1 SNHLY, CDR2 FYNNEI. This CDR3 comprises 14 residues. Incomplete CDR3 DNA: TGTGCCAGCAGGGGCAGGGGAACTAATGAAAAA. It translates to CASRGRGTNEK. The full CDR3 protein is CASRGRGTNEKLFF.

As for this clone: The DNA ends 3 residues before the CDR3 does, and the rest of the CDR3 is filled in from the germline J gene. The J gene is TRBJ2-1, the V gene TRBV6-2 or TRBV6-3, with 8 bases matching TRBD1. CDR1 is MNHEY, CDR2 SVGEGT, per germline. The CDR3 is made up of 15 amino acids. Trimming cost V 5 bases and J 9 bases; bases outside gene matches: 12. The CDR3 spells CASSDVWQGAGEQFF. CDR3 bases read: TGTGCCAGCAGTGACGTATGGCAGGGGGCTGGTGAG.